This T cell receptor beta chain was captured in a study of pediatric ulcerative colitis. The blood sample was taken during the colonoscopy visit. Germline V gene lookup returns CDR1 MNHNS and CDR2 SASEGT. The J segment lost 3 bases and the V segment lost 6 bases, leaving 2 bases of the junction unmatched. The CDR3 runs 14 residues. Sequencing depth was up to 500,000 reads per sample. Sequenced by immunoSEQ multiplex PCR; TCRdb stores in-frame clones only, minus some. The data contain approximately 60,000 clones, about 90% of them seen just once; the ten biggest clones take up roughly 3%. The gene calls are TRBV6-1 and TRBJ1-5, with TRBD1 identical over 10 bases. The specimen was blood. This receptor was taken from a boy aged 5-17 years with severe ulcerative colitis. The CDR3 region is CASSGTGVNQPQHF. CDR3 coding DNA: TGTGCCAGCAGCGGGACAGGGGTCAATCAGCCCCAGCATTTT.